This T cell receptor (beta chain) was identified during a study of CD8 T cells in Susac syndrome. Random hexamers were used to reverse transcribe the RNA input (about 0.45 to 1 ug). TCRdb recomputed calls from the immunoSEQ multiplex PCR reads with MiXCR, one row per CDR3 protein. Among some 220,000 distinct CDR3 sequences, roughly 96% were seen once, and the ten largest hold 0.095%. CD8+ and CD4+ T cells taken from blood had their TCR beta sequenced. Relapsing-remitting disease, either stable or active, was present in the multiple sclerosis controls, who were treatment-naive patients. In contrast to the negatively isolated CD8+ and CD4+ T cells, TEMRA cells were FACS-enriched. The CDR3 extends over 15 amino acids. The J segment lost 5 bases and the V segment lost 5 bases, leaving 8 bases of the junction unmatched. Germline V gene data show CDR1 as MDHEN and CDR2 as SYDVKM.

The chain uses TRBV28 and TRBJ2-3, with TRBD1 identical over 9 bases. The origin of this receptor is a human donor with multiple sclerosis. Sequenced: CD4+ T cells from PBMCs. The CDR3 loop is CASSGPGQGEDTQYF. In DNA form, the CDR3 reads TGTGCCAGCAGTGGCCCGGGACAGGGAGAAGATACGCAGTATTTT.